Each of the 19 T cell receptor beta chains below was sequenced from the same sample in a study of beta chain features in type 1 diabetes. Study-level results: Moderate yet significant TCRB CDR3 shortening was seen in Type 1 diabetes patients in all four CD4+ subsets.

The investigators reverse transcribed all of the isolated RNA, so they sequenced expressed TCRB transcripts. The data were produced by immunoSEQ multiplex PCR, yet TCRdb's version contains in-frame clones alone and is incomplete. The sample lists around 250,000 clones, about 15% occurring once. For these receptors, no antigen is known. The sample taken for sequencing was naive CD4+ T cells from blood. Every receptor here comes from a man in his thirties or forties with type 1 diabetes.

The chain combines TRBV9 with TRBJ2-2, with D maybe TRBD1 (5 bases). Trimming cost V 5 bases and J 3 bases, with 8 bases left between them. Germline V gene lookup returns CDR1 SGDLS and CDR2 YYNGEE. CDR3 length: 13 amino acids. The CDR3 bases are TGTGCCAGCAGGCAGGGCTACACCGGGGAGCTGTTTTTT. This encodes CASRQGYTGELFF.

The V and J genes are TRBV11-2 and TRBJ1-1; D is ambiguous. The CDR3 is made up of 12 amino acids. The V gene lost 5 bases and the J gene lost 8 bases, with 12 bases spanning the gap. Germline assignment: CDR1 SGHAT and CDR2 FQNNGV. CDR3 in DNA: TGTGCCAGCAGCAGAGTGGAGCAGGAAGCTTTCTTT. The encoded protein is CASSRVEQEAFF.

CDR3 residues: CSVVYVAGESYNEQFF. CDR3 in DNA: TGCAGCGTTGTATATGTAGCGGGAGAATCCTACAATGAGCAGTTCTTC. The rearrangement joins TRBV29-1 to TRBJ2-1; TRBD2 agrees at 9 bases. Per germline, CDR1 SQVTM and CDR2 ANQGSEA. CDR3 length: 16 residues. The trim removed 4 bases at V and 1 base at J, leaving 8 bases unmatched.

This clone was counted a few times. CDR3 residues: CASSQASSTDTQYF. Written as DNA, the CDR3 is TGTGCCAGCAGCCAAGCGAGTAGCACAGATACGCAGTATTTT. V is TRBV7-2 and J is TRBJ2-3; no firm D call. Germline lookup yields CDR1 SGHTA and CDR2 FQGNSA. The CDR3 sequence is 14 residues long. Trimming took 5 bases from V and 0 from J, leaving 9 bases between them. The whole variable domain, remainder taken from reference TRBV7-2 and TRBJ2-3, is GAGVSQSPSNKVTEKGKDVELRCDPISGHTALYWYRQSLGQGLEFLIYFQGNSAPDKSGLPSDRFSAERTGGSVSTLTIQRTQQEDSAVYLCASSQASSTDTQYFGPGTRLTVL.

This clone showed up just a few times. V and J are TRBV27 and TRBJ2-1; TRBD1 matches 7 bases. The germline V gene has CDR1 MNHEY and CDR2 SMNVEV (reference sequence). J was trimmed by 6 bases and V by 2 bases; bases with no gene match: 10. The CDR3 is made up of 16 amino acids. In nucleotides, the CDR3 is TGTGCCAGCAGTTTAACGACAGGGTGGCCGGGCAATGAGCAGTTCTTC. It specifies CASSLTTGWPGNEQFF.

The table lists this clone with a few counts. The chain links TRBV2 to TRBJ2-3; the match to TRBD2 covers 13 bases. This CDR3 has 18 residues. The J segment lost 0 bases and the V segment lost 6 bases, leaving 9 bases of the junction unmatched. The germline V gene encodes CDR1 SNHLY and CDR2 FYNNEI. For the CDR3, the DNA is TGTGCCAGCAGCCTACACTGGACTAGCGGGGGAAGCACAGATACGCAGTATTTT. It codes for CASSLHWTSGGSTDTQYF. Full variable domain (outside the CDR3, taken from reference TRBV2 and TRBJ2-3): EPEVTQTPSHQVTQMGQEVILRCVPISNHLYFYWYRQILGQKVEFLVSFYNNEISEKSEIFDDQFSVERPDGSNFTLKIRSTKLEDSAMYFCASSLHWTSGGSTDTQYFGPGTRLTVL.

This clone has a handful of counts. V gene TRBV2 combines with J gene TRBJ1-6; 7 bases agree with TRBD1. The CDR3 totals 15 residues. Germline CDR1 SNHLY, CDR2 FYNNEI. J gave up 3 bases and V 8 bases, and 7 bases lay outside the gene matches. CDR3 DNA sequence: TGTGCCAGCTTGGAGGGACAGTACTATAATTCACCCCTCCACTTT. Translated, it gives CASLEGQYYNSPLHF.

This clone has just one count. This may stem from a read error, because a much larger clone lies one nucleotide away. J is TRBJ1-1 and V is TRBV5-4; D is possibly TRBD1 (5 bases). CDR1 is SGHNT and CDR2 is YYREEE in the germline V gene (reference sequence). The CDR3 is 13 amino acids. Trimming cost V 3 bases and J 1 base, with 7 bases left between them. CDR3 amino acids: CASSSTENTEAFF. The CDR3 nucleotides are TGTGCCAGCAGCTCGACAGAGAACACTGAAGCTTTCTTT.

In DNA form, the CDR3 reads TGTGCCAGTCACGCCAACGCAGGGCTGAGCAATCAGCCCCAGCATTTT. Encoded protein: CASHANAGLSNQPQHF. The chain carries TRBV19 and TRBJ1-5, with D perhaps matching TRBD1 (5 bases). Germline CDR1 LNHDA, CDR2 SQIVND (reference sequence). The CDR3 length is 16 residues. V lost 8 bases and J lost 1, with 18 bases in between.

The J gene is TRBJ2-3, the V gene TRBV10-3; unclear D gene. Germline CDR1 ENHRY, CDR2 SYGVKD. This CDR3 is built from 12 residues. V lost 4 bases to trimming and J lost 6 bases, with 8 bases between them. For the CDR3, the DNA is TGTGCCATCAGTGCCGTTCGGGATACGCAGTATTTT. Protein sequence: CAISAVRDTQYF.

In its sample, this clone was seen a few times. The rearrangement uses TRBV11-3 and TRBJ2-5, with 12 positions matching TRBD1. J was trimmed by 3 bases and V by 5 bases; bases with no gene match: 4. CDR1 and CDR2 (germline): SGHNT, YENEEA. This CDR3 has 15 residues. The CDR3 loop reads CASSRGTGGEETQYF. CDR3 nucleotide sequence: TGTGCCAGCAGCCGTGGGACAGGGGGCGAAGAGACCCAGTACTTC.

The chain carries TRBV5-5 and TRBJ2-3, with 8 bases fitting TRBD1. This CDR3 is 14 amino acids long. Trimming at V came to 0 bases and at J to 4 bases, leaving 1 base not matched to a gene. Germline lookup yields CDR1 SGHKS and CDR2 YYEKEE (reference sequence). The CDR3 nucleotides read TGTGCCAGCAGCTTGGTACAGGGGGCAGATACGCAGTATTTT. Its protein product is CASSLVQGADTQYF. Full variable domain (remainder filled in from reference TRBV5-5 and TRBJ2-3): DAGVTQSPTHLIKTRGQQVTLRCSPISGHKSVSWYQQVLGQGPQFIFQYYEKEERGRGNFPDRFSARQFPNYSSELNVNALLLGDSALYLCASSLVQGADTQYFGPGTRLTVL.

This clone was seen a few times. This chain joins TRBV29-1 and TRBJ2-7, with D perhaps TRBD1 (6 bases). Looked up from germline, CDR1 is SQVTM and CDR2 is ANQGSEA. V shed 4 bases and J shed 2 bases, with 12 bases lying between them. The CDR3 totals 13 residues. The CDR3 sequence is CSVGSGVPYEQYF. CDR3 bases: TGCAGCGTTGGATCAGGGGTCCCCTACGAGCAGTACTTC.

This clone has just a few counts. The CDR3: CASRPEVGPKLFF. CDR3 DNA: TGTGCCAGCAGACCCGAGGTGGGTCCAAAACTGTTTTTT. The chain employs TRBV6-5 and TRBJ1-4; D ambiguous. Trimming removed 6 bases from V and 10 bases from J, with 15 bases in between. CDR1 is MNHEY, CDR2 SVGAGI, per germline. The CDR3 is made up of 13 amino acids.

This chain links TRBV29-1 with TRBJ2-3; 11 bases match TRBD2. The CDR3 extends over 16 amino acids. Looked up from germline, CDR1 is SQVTM and CDR2 is ANQGSEA. Germline trimming cut 7 bases from V and 3 bases from J; bases unmatched to any gene: 12. The CDR3 sequence is CSACLGASGGTDTQYF. For the CDR3, the DNA is TGCAGCGCTTGCCTGGGGGCTAGCGGGGGGACAGATACGCAGTATTTT.

V gene TRBV6-1 combines with J gene TRBJ2-7; possible D gene TRBD1, 6 bases. Trimming left V 0 bases short and J 1 base short, with 10 bases between. Germline-derived CDR1 and CDR2 are MNHNS and SASEGT. This CDR3 contains 15 residues. The CDR3 nucleotides are TGTGCCAGCAGTGAAGCACAGGGTTTATCCTACGAGCAGTACTTC. Its protein is CASSEAQGLSYEQYF.

The chain joins TRBV5-4 to TRBJ2-1, with 11 bases lining up with TRBD2. The CDR3 contains 16 residues. From germline, CDR1 is SGHNT and CDR2 YYREEE (reference sequence). The J segment lost 0 bases and the V segment lost 4 bases, leaving 3 bases of the junction unmatched. CDR3 in amino acids: CASSPGTSGSYNEQFF. CDR3 DNA: TGTGCCAGCAGCCCGGGGACTAGCGGCTCCTACAATGAGCAGTTCTTC.

The chain carries TRBV28 and TRBJ1-2; possibly TRBD1 for D (5 bases). The V and J ends lost 4 bases and 5 bases respectively, with 8 bases between them. The CDR3 has 12 residues. Germline loops: CDR1 MDHEN, CDR2 SYDVKM. CDR3 sequence (DNA): TGTGCCAGCAGTTGGCAGGGATATGGCTACACCTTC. It is translated as CASSWQGYGYTF.

This clone has just a few counts. This chain joins TRBV7-2 and TRBJ2-1; 9 bases map to TRBD2. The trim removed 5 bases at V and 6 bases at J, leaving 11 bases unmatched. The CDR3 is 16 amino acids. Per the germline V gene, CDR1 is SGHTA and CDR2 is FQGNSA. In nucleotides, the CDR3 is TGTGCCAGCAGCCCGTCAGGCGGGGGGGCTGCCAATGAGCAGTTCTTC. Translation gives CASSPSGGGAANEQFF.